These 26 T cell receptor beta chains originate from one sample sequenced in a study of T-cell reconstitution after alpha-beta-depleted transplantation in children. A TCRbeta library incorporating unique molecular identifiers was prepared. TCRdb re-analysed the PCR reads in MiXCR, keeping a single row per CDR3 protein. This repertoire shows 440,000 or so distinct CDR3 sequences, approximately 10% found once; its top ten account for about 5%. The material sequenced was PBMCs from the stem cell graft donor, taken from the stem cell graft. The source is a human donor who donated a stem cell graft to a child with acute myeloid leukemia.

This clonotype was counted ten times or more. This chain links TRBV10-3 with TRBJ1-2; D not certain. Germline V CDR1 and CDR2: ENHRY, SYGVKD. CDR3 length equals 10 residues. The V gene lost 6 bases and the J gene lost 8 bases, with 7 bases spanning the gap. CDR3 sequence (DNA): TGTGCCATCAGGGAACGGGGCTACACCTTC. Its protein is CAIRERGYTF.

The rearrangement links TRBV7-6 to TRBJ2-1, with 9 bases that match TRBD2. The CDR3 runs 15 residues. Per germline, CDR1 SGHVS and CDR2 FNYEAQ. V lost 3 bases, J lost 7 bases, and 7 bases stayed unmatched. CDR3 amino acids: CASSFTSGYSNEQFF. The CDR3 DNA follows: TGTGCCAGCAGCTTTACTAGCGGGTATAGTAATGAGCAGTTCTTC.

In regard to this clonotype: One end of the junction varies from germline; a read error may be responsible. The chain uses TRBV20-1 and TRBJ2-3, with 13 bases aligning to TRBD2. Germline lookup yields CDR1 DFQATT and CDR2 SNEGSKA (reference sequence). The length of the CDR3 is 15 residues. The CDR3 coding sequence is TGCAGTGCCAAAGGGACTAGCGGGGTCGCAGAGACGCAGTATTTT. This gives the protein CSAKGTSGVAETQYF.

At least ten counts were recorded for this clonotype. The rearrangement links TRBV5-1 to TRBJ1-3, with D perhaps TRBD1 (5 bases). Germline CDR1 is SGHRS and CDR2 is YFSETQ. Trimming took 5 bases from V and 0 from J, leaving 9 bases between them. This CDR3 has 14 residues. CDR3 coding DNA: TGCGCCAGCAGGGGGGATGTCTCTGGAAACACCATATATTTT. Amino acid sequence: CASRGDVSGNTIYF.

This clonotype showed up just a few times. This chain uses TRBV25-1 with TRBJ1-6; D remains ambiguous. The CDR3 extends over 14 amino acids. Trimming removed 4 bases at V and 7 bases at J, with 11 bases between. The germline CDR1 and CDR2 sequences are MGHDK and SYGVNS. This CDR3 reads CASSGTYGNSPLHF. CDR3 coding DNA: TGTGCCAGCAGTGGGACCTACGGAAATTCACCCCTCCACTTT. Looking up the rest from reference TRBV25-1 and TRBJ1-6 gives the full variable domain: EADIYQTPRYLVIGTGKKITLECSQTMGHDKMYWYQQDPGMELHLIHYSYGVNSTEKGDLSSESTVSRIRTEHFPLTLESARPSHTSQYLCASSGTYGNSPLHFGNGTRLTVT.

A few counts support this clonotype. V usage is TRBV21-1 and J usage is TRBJ1-6; TRBD1 was called by the table and not checked on the DNA. TRBV21-1 represents a pseudogene. CDR3 length: 15 residues. DNA of the CDR3: TGTGCCAGCAGCTCACGATTCCGGGCCGCCATAGCCCTCCACTTT. This translates into CASSSRFRAAIALHF.

This clonotype was seen a handful of times. This chain connects TRBV6-1 to TRBJ2-5; possible D gene TRBD1, 7 bases. Trimming removed 9 bases at V and 4 bases at J, with 21 bases between. CDR1 MNHNS and CDR2 SASEGT come from the germline V gene. This CDR3 contains 15 residues. In nucleotides, the CDR3 is TGTGCCAGTGGTCCAGGAGGGGCAGGGGGAGAGACCCAGTACTTC. Translation gives CASGPGGAGGETQYF.

This clonotype was counted between two and nine times. The gene calls are TRBV6-5 and TRBJ1-1; D unclear. V lost 0 bases and J 10 bases, leaving 15 bases between the germline ends. This CDR3 region has 14 residues. Germline V gives CDR1 MNHEY, CDR2 SVGAGI. For the CDR3, the DNA is TGTGCCAGCAGTTACTCAGACCTCGACCCCCCAGCTTTCTTT. It encodes CASSYSDLDPPAFF.

The chain joins TRBV29-1 to TRBJ2-5; the D gene is possibly TRBD1 (8 bases). Germline lookup yields CDR1 SQVTM and CDR2 ANQGSEA. The CDR3 has 12 residues. Trimming shortened V by 6 bases and J by 4 bases, and 12 bases separated the two germline ends. This chain's CDR3 is CSVHRGGETQYF. The CDR3, as DNA: TGCAGCGTCCACAGGGGGGGAGAGACCCAGTACTTC.

This clonotype was detected a few times. V gene TRBV20-1 combines with J gene TRBJ2-7, with 10 bases lining up with TRBD2. Germline CDR1 DFQATT, CDR2 SNEGSKA (reference sequence). V dropped 6 bases and J dropped 1; count of bases not matched to a gene: 9. The CDR3 is made up of 15 amino acids. CDR3 nucleotide sequence: TGCAGTGCAACCGCTAGCGGGAGTGGGTCCTACGAGCAGTACTTC. Its protein product is CSATASGSGSYEQYF.

This clonotype has at least ten counts. The rearrangement links TRBV20-1 to TRBJ2-1, with D possibly called TRBD1 or TRBD2 (5 bases each). V dropped 2 bases and J dropped 7 bases, with 18 bases sitting between them. Germline V gene lookup returns CDR1 DFQATT and CDR2 SNEGSKA (reference sequence). There are 15 residues in the CDR3. CDR3 region: CSARYLGGAYNEQFF. The CDR3 DNA reads TGCAGTGCTAGATATCTTGGGGGAGCGTATAATGAGCAGTTCTTC.

This clonotype has a handful of counts. The V call is TRBV20-1, the J call TRBJ2-1, with D hard to call. CDR3 length equals 13 residues. The ends were cut back, 6 bases at V and 1 base at J, with 10 bases in the middle. Germline CDR1 reads DFQATT; CDR2 reads SNEGSKA (reference sequence). The DNA for the CDR3 is TGCAGTGCCCTAAAGCAGTCCTACAATGAGCAGTTCTTC. Translation gives CSALKQSYNEQFF.

The chain carries TRBV29-1 and TRBJ2-7, with D possibly TRBD2 on 6 matching bases. The CDR3 consists of 11 residues. Germline V gene sequence: CDR1 SQVTM, CDR2 ANQGSEA. V shed 5 bases and J shed 8 bases, with 13 bases lying between them. The CDR3 spells CSVLEGGKQYV. The DNA for the CDR3 is TGCAGCGTTCTGGAGGGTGGGAAGCAGTACGTC.

In its sample, this clonotype was seen many times. This chain links TRBV12-3 or TRBV12-4 with TRBJ1-2; D call uncertain. The germline V and J ends were trimmed by 2 bases and 4 bases, with 11 bases remaining between them. The CDR3 has 14 residues. The CDR3 coding sequence is TGTGCCAGCAGTTTATTCGCATCTGGCTATGGCTACACCTTC. It translates to CASSLFASGYGYTF.

This clonotype was recorded a few times. The chain recombines TRBV2 with TRBJ2-7, with TRBD2 matching over 8 bases. V lost 6 bases, J lost 6 bases, and 13 bases stayed unmatched. Germline CDR1 is SNHLY and CDR2 is FYNNEI. The CDR3 loop spans 15 amino acids. The CDR3 region is CASRDSLAGLREQYV. The DNA of the CDR3 is TGTGCCAGCAGGGACAGTTTAGCGGGGCTGCGCGAGCAGTACGTC.

A few counts support this clonotype. The chain carries TRBV3-1 and TRBJ1-1, with D possibly TRBD1 on 6 matching bases. Germline V gene data show CDR1 as LGHDT and CDR2 as YNNKEL (reference sequence). The length of the CDR3 is 16 residues. With 2 bases removed from V and 6 bases from J, the gap between germline ends came to 19 bases. In nucleotides, the CDR3 is TGTGCCAGCAGCCAAAGGGGGGCTGGGGGGCTCGCTGAAGCTTTCTTT. It encodes CASSQRGAGGLAEAFF.

V usage is TRBV6-5 and J usage is TRBJ2-4; 9 bases map to TRBD1. Germline V gene sequence: CDR1 MNHEY, CDR2 SVGAGI. The CDR3 has 15 residues. Germline trimming cut 0 bases from V and 6 bases from J; bases unmatched to any gene: 3. CDR3 nucleotides: TGTGCCAGCAGTTACTCGGGGACAGGGATAAACATTCAGTACTTC. Amino acid sequence: CASSYSGTGINIQYF.

In this sample, this clonotype turned up a few times. The chain joins TRBV7-2 to TRBJ1-4, with TRBD1 matching over 9 bases. Germline CDR1 reads SGHTA; CDR2 reads FQGNSA. The CDR3 runs to 15 residues. V lost 4 bases and J lost 8; bases outside the gene matches: 8. Here the CDR3 reads CASSSGTGFGEKLFF. CDR3 DNA sequence: TGTGCCAGCAGCTCCGGGACAGGGTTCGGGGAAAAACTGTTTTTT.

This clonotype was found a few times. This chain links TRBV5-1 with TRBJ2-2, with 10 nucleotides matching TRBD1. The CDR3 has 17 amino acids. V shed 4 bases, J shed 0 bases, and the junction held 6 bases outside the gene matches. From germline, CDR1 is SGHRS and CDR2 YFSETQ. The CDR3 DNA sequence: TGCGCCAGCAGCAGATATGGGACAGGGGCGAACACCGGGGAGCTGTTTTTT. This gives the protein CASSRYGTGANTGELFF.

This rearrangement joins TRBV24-1 to TRBJ2-6; D not certain. Between the trimmed V and J ends, which lost 4 bases and 0 bases, there was a span of 3 bases. The CDR3 length is 14 residues. CDR1 KGHDR and CDR2 SFDVKD come from the germline V gene. CDR3 in DNA: TGTGCCACCAGTGACTCCTCTGGGGCCAACGTCCTGACTTTC. Translation: CATSDSSGANVLTF.

This rearrangement joins TRBV12-3 or TRBV12-4 to TRBJ1-1; D is perhaps TRBD1 (6 bases). The CDR3 consists of 14 residues. Trimming removed 5 bases at V and 3 bases at J, with 13 bases between. The chain's CDR3 is CASSGSQGDTEAFF. The CDR3 bases are TGTGCCAGCAGTGGGTCACAGGGAGACACTGAAGCTTTCTTT.

This clonotype was seen repeatedly, ten times or more. The chain uses TRBV20-1 and TRBJ2-1; tentatively, D is TRBD1 or TRBD2 (6 bases each). CDR3 length: 13 amino acids. V was shortened by 5 bases and J by 4 bases, with 12 bases between the two germline ends. Germline V gene lookup returns CDR1 DFQATT and CDR2 SNEGSKA (reference sequence). CDR3 in amino acids: CSAARDNYNEQFF. The CDR3 coding sequence is TGCAGTGCTGCGCGGGACAATTACAATGAGCAGTTCTTC.

This chain connects TRBV6-1 to TRBJ2-6, with 10 bases identical to TRBD1. Germline-derived CDR1 and CDR2 are MNHNS and SASEGT. CDR3 length: 18 residues. The V gene end was trimmed by 1 base and the J gene end by 0 bases; junction bases not matched to a gene: 3. CDR3 sequence (DNA): TGTGCCAGCAGTGAAGGACAGGGGGCCCACTCTGGGGCCAACGTCCTGACTTTC. It specifies CASSEGQGAHSGANVLTF.

This clonotype was counted ten times or more. The chain carries TRBV7-8 and TRBJ1-1; unclear D gene. CDR1 SGHVS and CDR2 FQNEAQ come from the germline V gene. The CDR3 spans 14 residues. V lost 4 bases and J 2 bases, leaving 11 bases between the germline ends. The CDR3 protein is CASSSTLINTEAFF. The CDR3 DNA follows: TGTGCCAGCAGCTCTACGCTCATAAACACTGAAGCTTTCTTT.

This clonotype was detected ten times or more. At one end, the junction sequence differs from germline, possibly due to a read error. V is TRBV5-1 and J is TRBJ2-5; no clear D gene. From germline, CDR1 is SGHRS and CDR2 YFSETQ. The length of the CDR3 is 13 residues. The CDR3 loop reads CASSLAGSETQYF. CDR3 nucleotide sequence: TGTGCCAGCAGCTTGGCCGGATCAGAGACCCAGTACTTC. Full variable domain (missing parts from reference TRBV5-1 and TRBJ2-5): KAGVTQTPRYLIKTRGQQVTLSCSPISGHRSVSWYQQTPGQGLQFLFEYFSETQRNKGNFPGRFSGRQFSNSRSEMNVSTLELGDSALYLCASSLAGSETQYFGPGTRLLVL.

In this sample, this clonotype turned up a few times. The V and J genes are TRBV6-1 and TRBJ2-1; possible D gene TRBD2, 6 bases. Germline V gene data show CDR1 as MNHNS and CDR2 as SASEGT. Trimming took 3 bases from V and 6 from J, leaving 12 bases between them. This CDR3 contains 14 residues. The DNA for the CDR3 is TGTGCCAGCAGTGACAGGGACTTCTCCAATGAGCAGTTCTTC. Translated: CASSDRDFSNEQFF.